This T cell receptor (beta chain) originates from a study of T cell responses to AZD1222 COVID-19 vaccine. Profiled with immunoSEQ multiplex PCR; TCRdb holds only in-frame clones, not every one. The sample yields about 140,000 clones, about 89% seen once. V dropped 1 base and J dropped 13 bases, with 19 bases sitting between them. The CDR3 runs to 14 residues. The germline CDR1 and CDR2 sequences are MGHRA and YSYEKL. Study-wide findings and caveats: Donors, mostly white British, included more females; clonal diversity was possibly underestimated. Baseline testing showed seropositivity in only five to seven AZD1222 recipients.

On this clone itself: Its target is unknown.

The clonotype was recovered from an adult in good health. The J gene is TRBJ1-2, the V gene TRBV4-1; maybe TRBD1 (6 bases). This specimen was peripheral blood, taken on day 0 of AZD1222 vaccination. In DNA form, the CDR3 reads TGCGCCAGCAGCCAAGTCGGGCAGGGGCTACCTCGCACCTTC. Translating gives CASSQVGQGLPRTF.